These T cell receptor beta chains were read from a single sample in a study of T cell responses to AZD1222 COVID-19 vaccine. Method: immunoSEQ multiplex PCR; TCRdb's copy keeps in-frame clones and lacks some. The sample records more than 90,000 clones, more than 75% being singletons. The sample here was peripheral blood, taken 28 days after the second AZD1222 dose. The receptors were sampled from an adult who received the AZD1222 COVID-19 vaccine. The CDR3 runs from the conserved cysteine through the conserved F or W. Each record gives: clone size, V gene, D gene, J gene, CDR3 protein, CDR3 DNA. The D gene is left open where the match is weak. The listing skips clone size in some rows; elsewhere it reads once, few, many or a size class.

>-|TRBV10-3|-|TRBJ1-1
CAIRRGEEAFF
TGTGCCATCAGAAGGGGGGAGGAAGCTTTCTTT
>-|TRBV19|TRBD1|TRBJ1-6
CASIRWLTGPIEDSPLHF
TGTGCCAGTATTAGGTGGCTGACAGGGCCAATTGAAGATTCACCCCTCCACTTT
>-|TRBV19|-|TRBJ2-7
CASSLRHGTNTYEQYF
TGTGCCAGTAGTCTAAGACACGGGACCAATACCTACGAGCAGTACTTC
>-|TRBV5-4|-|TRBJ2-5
CASSSKRGDQETQYF
TGTGCCAGCAGCTCCAAGAGAGGGGATCAAGAGACCCAGTACTTC
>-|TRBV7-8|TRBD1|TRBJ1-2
CASSWDRGNYGYTF
TGTGCCAGCAGCTGGGACAGGGGAAACTATGGCTACACCTTC
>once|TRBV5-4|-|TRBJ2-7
CASSLDGEQYF
TGTGCCAGCAGCTTGGACGGCGAGCAGTACTTC
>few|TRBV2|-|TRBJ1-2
CASTPLVGAYFGYTF
TGTGCCAGCACCCCCTTGGTGGGCGCCTATTTTGGCTACACCTTC
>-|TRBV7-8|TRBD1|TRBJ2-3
CASSVRGPSTDTQYF
TGTGCCAGCAGCGTCAGGGGGCCCAGCACAGATACGCAGTATTTT
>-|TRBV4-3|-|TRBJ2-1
CASSQDPYGGTEQFF
TGCGCCAGCAGCCAAGATCCCTACGGCGGAACAGAGCAGTTCTTC
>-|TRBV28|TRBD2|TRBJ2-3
CATLLAKGDTQYF
TGTGCCACCTTACTAGCGAAAGGAGATACGCAGTATTTT
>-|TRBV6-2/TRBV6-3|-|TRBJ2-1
CASSFSFYNEQFF
TGTGCCAGCAGTTTTAGCTTCTACAATGAGCAGTTCTTC
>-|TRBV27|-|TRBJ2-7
CASSKYDSPYEQYF
TGTGCCAGCAGTAAATATGACAGCCCCTACGAGCAGTACTTC
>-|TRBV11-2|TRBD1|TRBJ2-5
CASSTGTGPLWTQYF
TGTGCCAGCAGCACCGGGACAGGGCCGTTGTGGACCCAGTACTTC
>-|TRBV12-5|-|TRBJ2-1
CASDKTRRDEQFF
TGTGCTAGTGATAAGACCCGAAGGGATGAGCAGTTCTTC
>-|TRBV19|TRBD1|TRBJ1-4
CASSKTGGVSEKLFF
TGTGCCAGTAGCAAAACAGGGGGCGTGAGTGAAAAACTGTTTTTT
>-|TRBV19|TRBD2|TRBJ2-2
CASSHWGGSANTGELFF
TGTGCCAGTAGTCACTGGGGGGGTTCCGCGAACACCGGGGAGCTGTTTTTT
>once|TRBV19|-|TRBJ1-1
CASSIPWTAMNTEAFF
TGTGCCAGTAGTATCCCCTGGACAGCCATGAACACTGAAGCTTTCTTT
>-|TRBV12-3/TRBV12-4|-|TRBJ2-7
CASSLEGYEQYF
TGTGCCAGCAGTTTGGAGGGCTACGAGCAGTACTTC
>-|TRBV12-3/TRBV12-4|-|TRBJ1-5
CASSQGSNQPQHF
TGTGCCAGCAGTCAGGGAAGCAATCAGCCCCAGCATTTT
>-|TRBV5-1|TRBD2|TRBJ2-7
CASSPPGGGPYEQYF
TGCGCCAGCAGCCCCCCGGGGGGAGGGCCCTACGAGCAGTACTTC
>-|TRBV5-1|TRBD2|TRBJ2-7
CASSLVPAGEQYF
TGCGCCAGCAGCTTGGTGCCAGCGGGGGAGCAGTACTTC
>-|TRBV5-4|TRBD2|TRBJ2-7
CASSIGLAGDKSYEQYF
TGTGCCAGCAGCATAGGACTAGCGGGAGACAAGTCCTACGAGCAGTACTTC
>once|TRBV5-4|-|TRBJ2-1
CASSLGAGSSYNEQFF
TGTGCCAGCAGCTTGGGGGCGGGATCTTCCTACAATGAGCAGTTCTTC
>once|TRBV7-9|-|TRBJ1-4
CASSQSSGKETNEKLFF
TGTGCCAGCAGTCAATCGTCGGGGAAGGAAACTAATGAAAAACTGTTTTTT
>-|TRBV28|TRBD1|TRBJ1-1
CASSSPWGQGADTEAFF
TGTGCCAGCAGTTCTCCTTGGGGACAGGGGGCGGACACTGAAGCTTTCTTT
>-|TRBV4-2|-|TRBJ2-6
CASSRPGSGANVLTF
TGTGCCAGCAGCCGACCGGGGTCTGGGGCCAACGTCCTGACTTTC
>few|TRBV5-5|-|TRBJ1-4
CASSPPGRRLNEKLFF
TGTGCCAGCAGCCCCCCAGGGCGCAGGTTAAATGAAAAACTGTTTTTT
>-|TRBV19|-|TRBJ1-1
CASTPGGGVTEAFF
TGTGCCAGTACCCCTGGTGGGGGCGTCACTGAAGCTTTCTTT
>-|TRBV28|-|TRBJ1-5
CASSLGRANQPQHF
TGTGCCAGCAGTTTGGGGAGGGCAAATCAGCCCCAGCATTTT
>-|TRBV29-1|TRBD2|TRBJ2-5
CSVEILAGVRETQYF
TGCAGCGTGGAAATCCTAGCGGGAGTGAGAGAGACCCAGTACTTC
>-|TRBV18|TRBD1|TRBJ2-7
CASSPRQGIHEQYF
TGTGCCAGCTCACCACGACAGGGGATCCACGAGCAGTACTTC
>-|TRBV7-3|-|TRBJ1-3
CASSLTAGNTIYF
TGTGCCAGCAGCTTAACGGCTGGAAACACCATATATTTT
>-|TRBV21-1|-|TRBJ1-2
CASSKRQGIHYGYTF
TGTGCCAGCAGCAAAAGACAGGGGATCCACTATGGCTACACCTTC
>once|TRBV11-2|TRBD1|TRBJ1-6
CASSRDSAGSPLHF
TGTGCCAGCAGTCGGGACAGCGCCGGCTCACCCCTCCACTTT
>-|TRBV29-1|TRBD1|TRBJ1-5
CSVQTGDSNQPQHF
TGCAGCGTCCAAACAGGGGATAGCAATCAGCCCCAGCATTTT
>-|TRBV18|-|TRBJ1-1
CASSPPTGRGDRSFF
TGTGCCAGCTCACCACCGACCGGCAGGGGCGATCGAAGTTTCTTT
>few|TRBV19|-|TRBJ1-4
CASSPPGTPKEKLFF
TGTGCCAGTAGTCCCCCCGGGACCCCGAAAGAAAAACTGTTTTTT
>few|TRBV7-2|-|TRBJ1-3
CASSPQGRSGNTIYF
TGTGCCAGCAGCCCCCAGGGTCGGTCTGGAAACACCATATATTTT
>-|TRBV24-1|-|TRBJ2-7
CATSDLRGGTRGPYEQYF
TGTGCCACCAGTGATTTGCGTGGAGGGACAAGGGGTCCCTACGAGCAGTACTTC
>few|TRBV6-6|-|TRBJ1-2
CASSYSKTGSDYGYTF
TGTGCCAGCAGTTACTCGAAGACAGGATCCGACTATGGCTACACCTTC
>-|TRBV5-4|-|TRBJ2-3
CASSFQTSTDTQYF
TGTGCCAGCAGCTTCCAGACAAGCACAGATACGCAGTATTTT
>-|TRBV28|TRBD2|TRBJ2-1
CASRPAGSSYNEQFF
TGTGCCAGCAGACCAGCGGGGAGCTCCTACAATGAGCAGTTCTTC
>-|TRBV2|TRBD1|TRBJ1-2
CASKITGGYYGYTF
TGTGCCAGCAAGATTACAGGGGGTTACTATGGCTACACCTTC
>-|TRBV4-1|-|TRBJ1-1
CASSRGGQLPGTEAFF
TGCGCCAGCAGCCGCGGTGGACAGCTTCCTGGCACTGAAGCTTTCTTT
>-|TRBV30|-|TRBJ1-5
CAWSDSSNQPQHF
TGTGCCTGGAGCGACAGCTCCAATCAGCCCCAGCATTTT
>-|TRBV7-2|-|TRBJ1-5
CASSLEFADYSNQPQHF
TGTGCCAGCAGCTTAGAATTTGCGGACTATAGCAATCAGCCCCAGCATTTT
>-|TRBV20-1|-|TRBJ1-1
CSASGINPNTEAFF
TGCAGTGCTAGTGGGATAAACCCGAACACTGAAGCTTTCTTT
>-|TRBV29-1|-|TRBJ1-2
CSVTASNYGYTF
TGCAGCGTTACAGCTTCTAACTATGGCTACACCTTC
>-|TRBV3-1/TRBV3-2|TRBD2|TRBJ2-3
CASSLFAERGGTDTQYF
TGTGCCAGCAGCCTCTTCGCGGAGCGGGGGGGCACAGATACGCAGTATTTT
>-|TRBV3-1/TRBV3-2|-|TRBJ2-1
CASSQELPGTYNEQFF
TGTGCCAGCAGCCAAGAGTTGCCGGGGACCTACAATGAGCAGTTCTTC
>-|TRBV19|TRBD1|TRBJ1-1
CASSVDRANTEAFF
TGTGCCAGTAGTGTGGACAGGGCGAACACTGAAGCTTTCTTT
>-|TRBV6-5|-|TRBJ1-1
CASTIQALTNTEAFF
TGTGCCAGCACGATACAGGCCCTAACAAACACTGAAGCTTTCTTT
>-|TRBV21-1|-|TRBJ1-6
CASPTRQNNNSPLHF
TGTGCCAGCCCCACTCGACAGAATAATAATTCACCCCTCCACTTT
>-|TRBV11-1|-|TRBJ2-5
CASSPGAKLIQETQYF
TGTGCCAGCAGCCCGGGGGCCAAATTGATACAAGAGACCCAGTACTTC
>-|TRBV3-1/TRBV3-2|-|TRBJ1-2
CASGFTGLDHGYTF
TGTGCCAGCGGATTCACGGGTCTGGACCATGGCTACACCTTC